This record covers a single T cell receptor beta chain. The antigen is undetermined. Germline is not matched at one junction end, which may reflect a read error. Assembly of TCR beta libraries relied on iRepertoire HTBI primers together with Arm-PCR of CDR3 regions. TCRdb re-analysed the multiplex PCR reads in MiXCR, keeping a single row per CDR3 protein. The repertoire has 400,000 or so distinct CDR3 sequences, less than 25% of them found once; the top ten carry less than 25%. The CDR3 length is 12 residues. These data belong to a study of regulatory T cells in long-lasting Graves disease. Study-wide background: Persistence in Graves' disease denoted antithyroid drug use beyond 5 years alongside positive TSH receptor antibodies.

Study-wide findings and caveats: Only peripheral blood was studied, not thyroid tissue. More public clonotypes were shared by persistent patients (approximately 3,000) than by new patients (more than 950).

Time point defined: persistent/refractory GD, antithyroid drugs over 5 years with positive TRAb. Construction of the TCR library relied on RNA isolated from PBMCs. The receptor comes from a female donor with Graves disease. This chain joins TRBV12-3 or TRBV12-4 and TRBJ1-2, with TRBD1 matching over 7 bases. Sequencing used peripheral blood mononuclear cells (PBMCs), obtained when the disease was refractory, from a patient treated with antithyroid drugs. CDR3 DNA sequence: TGTGCCGGCAGTTGGGGGACAGATGGCTACACCTTC. Its translation: CAGSWGTDGYTF.